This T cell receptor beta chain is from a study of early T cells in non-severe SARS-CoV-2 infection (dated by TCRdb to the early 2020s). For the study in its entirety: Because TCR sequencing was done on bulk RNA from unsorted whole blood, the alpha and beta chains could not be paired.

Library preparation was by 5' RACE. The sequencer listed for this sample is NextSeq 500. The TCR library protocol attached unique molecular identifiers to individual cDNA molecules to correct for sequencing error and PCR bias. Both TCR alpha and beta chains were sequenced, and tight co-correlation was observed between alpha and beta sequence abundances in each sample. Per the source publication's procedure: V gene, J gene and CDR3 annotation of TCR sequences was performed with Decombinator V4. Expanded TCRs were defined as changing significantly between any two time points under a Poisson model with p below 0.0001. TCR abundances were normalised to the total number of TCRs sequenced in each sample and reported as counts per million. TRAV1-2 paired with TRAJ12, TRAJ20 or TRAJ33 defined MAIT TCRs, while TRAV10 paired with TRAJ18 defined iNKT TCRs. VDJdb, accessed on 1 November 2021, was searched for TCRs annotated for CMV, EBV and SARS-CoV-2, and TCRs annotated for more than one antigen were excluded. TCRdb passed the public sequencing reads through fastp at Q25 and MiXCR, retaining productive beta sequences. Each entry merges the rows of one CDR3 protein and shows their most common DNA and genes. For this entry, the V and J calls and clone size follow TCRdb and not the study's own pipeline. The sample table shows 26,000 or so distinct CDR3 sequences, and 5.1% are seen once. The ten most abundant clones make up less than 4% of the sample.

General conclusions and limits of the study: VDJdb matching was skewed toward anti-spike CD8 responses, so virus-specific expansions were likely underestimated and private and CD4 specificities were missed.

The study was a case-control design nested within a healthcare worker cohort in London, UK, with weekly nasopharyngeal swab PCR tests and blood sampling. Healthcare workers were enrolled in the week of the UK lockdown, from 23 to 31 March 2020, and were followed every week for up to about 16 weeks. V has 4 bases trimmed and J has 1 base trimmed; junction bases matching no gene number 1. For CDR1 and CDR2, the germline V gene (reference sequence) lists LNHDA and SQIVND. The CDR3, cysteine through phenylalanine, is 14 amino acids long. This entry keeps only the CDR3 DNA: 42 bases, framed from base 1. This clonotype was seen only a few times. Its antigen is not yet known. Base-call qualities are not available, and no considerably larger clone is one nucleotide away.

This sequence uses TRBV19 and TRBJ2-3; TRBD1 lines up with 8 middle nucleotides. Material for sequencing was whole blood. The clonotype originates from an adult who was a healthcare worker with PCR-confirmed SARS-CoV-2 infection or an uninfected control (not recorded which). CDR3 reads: CASSTGQGTDTQYF. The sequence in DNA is TGTGCCAGTAGTACGGGACAGGGCACAGATACGCAGTATTTT.